Below, 24 T cell receptor beta chains from the same sample are listed, as sequenced in a study of T cells after yellow fever vaccination. TCRdb re-called the 5' RACE reads with MiXCR, one entry per CDR3 protein. Of under 300,000 distinct CDR3 sequences listed, 6.9% are singletons. The specimen comprised CD4+ T cells sorted from PBMCs, sampled 15 days after the yellow fever booster vaccination. The receptor source for this set is a man aged 25 to 45 who received the YFV17D yellow fever vaccine.

The chain links TRBV5-1 to TRBJ2-5; no clear D. The CDR3 is 14 residues long. Germline-derived CDR1 and CDR2 are SGHRS and YFSETQ. Between the trimmed V and J ends, which lost 6 bases and 4 bases, there was a span of 16 bases. The CDR3 protein is CASKLDGGRETQYF. Here the CDR3 DNA reads TGCGCCAGCAAGCTGGATGGTGGGCGAGAGACCCAGTACTTC.

This clonotype was recorded once. The chain links TRBV3-1 to TRBJ2-2, with 11 bases fitting TRBD2. Trimming cost V 4 bases and J 5 bases; bases outside gene matches: 3. Germline lookup yields CDR1 LGHDT and CDR2 YNNKEL (reference sequence). CDR3 size: 15 residues. This CDR3 is CASSPGLAVTGELFF. The CDR3 nucleotides read TGTGCCAGCAGCCCGGGACTAGCGGTAACCGGGGAGCTGTTTTTT.

Only a few counts were recorded for this clonotype. This sequence joins TRBV27 and TRBJ1-1; D remains ambiguous. The V gene lost 3 bases and the J gene lost 1 base, with 6 bases spanning the gap. The CDR3 extends over 13 amino acids. Germline CDR1 reads MNHEY; CDR2 reads SMNVEV (reference sequence). The CDR3 sequence: CASSFYRNTEAFF. The CDR3 DNA follows: TGTGCCAGCAGTTTTTATAGGAACACTGAAGCTTTCTTT.

The genes are TRBV2 and TRBJ1-3; a possible D gene is TRBD1 (5 bases). The CDR3 sequence is 17 residues long. The ends were cut back, 5 bases at V and 4 bases at J, with 21 bases in the middle. CDR1 and CDR2 (germline): SNHLY, FYNNEI. For the CDR3, the DNA is TGTGCCAGCAGTCCCCGGGGGGGAGTTCTCCTGGGAAACACCATATATTTT. Translated, it gives CASSPRGGVLLGNTIYF. Variable domain in full (rest from reference TRBV2 and TRBJ1-3): EPEVTQTPSHQVTQMGQEVILRCVPISNHLYFYWYRQILGQKVEFLVSFYNNEISEKSEIFDDQFSVERPDGSNFTLKIRSTKLEDSAMYFCASSPRGGVLLGNTIYFGEGSWLTVV.

This clonotype was counted at least ten times. This chain links TRBV28 with TRBJ1-1; D is unclear. Trimming cost V 5 bases and J 1 base, with 11 bases left between them. Germline assignment: CDR1 MDHEN and CDR2 SYDVKM. CDR3 size: 14 residues. As DNA, the CDR3 is TGTGCCAGCAGTACTGCTCCCCCGAACACTGAAGCTTTCTTT. This sequence encodes CASSTAPPNTEAFF.

This clonotype was detected only a few times. This rearrangement joins TRBV5-5 to TRBJ1-5; the match to TRBD1 covers 7 bases. Germline CDR1 SGHKS, CDR2 YYEKEE (reference sequence). CDR3 length: 14 residues. Germline trimming cut 3 bases from V and 10 bases from J; bases unmatched to any gene: 10. The CDR3 DNA sequence: TGTGCCAGCAGCTCGGACAGGTTACTATCTCCCCAGCATTTT. Translated: CASSSDRLLSPQHF.

The chain employs TRBV20-1 and TRBJ2-7; TRBD2 might be the D (6 bases). Germline CDR1 reads DFQATT; CDR2 reads SNEGSKA (reference sequence). The V gene lost 5 bases and the J gene lost 3 bases, with 8 bases spanning the gap. The CDR3 length is 11 residues. DNA for the CDR3: TGCAGTGCTCTGGGAGGCTACGAGCAGTACTTC. Residues: CSALGGYEQYF.

This clonotype has only a few counts. V and J are TRBV19 and TRBJ1-1; the D is unclear. Germline lookup yields CDR1 LNHDA and CDR2 SQIVND (reference sequence). This CDR3 contains 13 residues. Trimming cost V 3 bases and J 5 bases, with 10 bases left between them. The CDR3 loop is CASSILGLTEAFF. Here the CDR3 DNA reads TGTGCCAGTAGTATTCTAGGGTTAACTGAAGCTTTCTTT.

The sample holds a few counts of this clonotype. The V gene is TRBV7-2, the J gene TRBJ2-1; D gene unclear. V lost 0 bases and J 7 bases, leaving 7 bases between the germline ends. This CDR3 has 13 residues. Germline assignment: CDR1 SGHTA and CDR2 FQGNSA. The DNA of the CDR3 is TGTGCCAGCAGCTTAGCAGTGGAGAATGAGCAGTTCTTC. It encodes CASSLAVENEQFF.

This clonotype turned up a few times. The CDR3 loop reads CASGLVRTANTGELFF. DNA for the CDR3: TGTGCTAGTGGTTTGGTCCGGACAGCGAACACCGGGGAGCTGTTTTTT. This chain joins TRBV12-5 and TRBJ2-2; tentative D call: TRBD1 (6 bases). This CDR3 is 16 amino acids long. V was clipped by 0 bases and J by 0 bases, with 8 bases between them. Germline V gene sequence: CDR1 LGHNT, CDR2 FRNRAP.

The chain carries TRBV6-1 and TRBJ1-2; no clear D gene. Germline loops: CDR1 MNHNS, CDR2 SASEGT. V was pared by 6 bases and J by 4 bases, with 24 bases between. The CDR3 extends over 17 amino acids. In nucleotides, the CDR3 is TGTGCCAGCAGCAATAATCGGATACACCGCAAGTTCTATGGCTACACCTTC. Amino acids: CASSNNRIHRKFYGYTF.

In this sample, this clonotype turned up many times. This chain joins TRBV14 and TRBJ2-2; TRBD2 is a possible D gene (5 bases). Trimming took 0 bases from V and 7 from J, leaving 15 bases between them. Germline CDR1 SGHDN, CDR2 FVKESK. CDR3 length: 16 residues. The CDR3 protein is CASSQELALRGGELFF. The CDR3 DNA is TGTGCCAGCAGCCAAGAGTTGGCCCTCCGGGGCGGGGAGCTGTTTTTT.

This clonotype was counted a few times. This sequence joins TRBV5-6 and TRBJ2-1; 7 bases align to TRBD2. CDR3 length: 14 residues. Looked up from germline, CDR1 is SGHDT and CDR2 is YYEEEE. J lost 6 bases, V lost 1 base, and 4 bases had no gene match. Here the CDR3 DNA reads TGTGCCAGCAGCTTGCTAGCGGCTCGCAATGAGCAGTTCTTC. The encoded protein is CASSLLAARNEQFF.

This clonotype has more than one count but fewer than ten. This chain links TRBV7-2 with TRBJ2-7, with 12 bases fitting TRBD2. The CDR3 has 15 amino acids. Germline V gene sequence: CDR1 SGHTA, CDR2 FQGNSA. Germline trimming cut 5 bases from V and 5 bases from J; bases unmatched to any gene: 7. The CDR3 sequence: CASSPSGRASHEQYF. The CDR3 DNA sequence: TGTGCCAGCAGCCCTAGCGGGAGGGCCAGTCACGAGCAGTACTTC.

Concerning this clonotype itself: This may be a read error, as it is one base from a much larger clone. The J gene is TRBJ2-1, the V gene TRBV7-9; D unresolved. Germline lookup yields CDR1 SEHNR and CDR2 FQNEAQ (reference sequence). The CDR3 length is 12 residues. CDR3 sequence: CARSKLDNEQFF. In DNA, the CDR3 is TGTGCCCGCAGCAAACTGGACAATGAGCAGTTCTTC.

This clonotype was seen a handful of times. V is TRBV14 and J is TRBJ1-1; the D is unclear. Trimming took 4 bases from V and 4 from J, leaving 7 bases between them. This CDR3 contains 12 residues. Per the germline V gene, CDR1 is SGHDN and CDR2 is FVKESK. CDR3 amino acids: CASSPSITEAFF. As DNA, the CDR3 is TGTGCCAGCAGCCCTAGTATCACTGAAGCTTTCTTT.

The sample holds a few counts of this clonotype. The V gene is TRBV20-1, the J gene TRBJ2-2; no firm D call. Trimming removed 6 bases from V and 4 bases from J, with 12 bases in between. Germline V lookup: CDR1 DFQATT, CDR2 SNEGSKA (reference sequence). The CDR3 has 13 residues. CDR3 nucleotide sequence: TGCAGTGCGACCCGGACGGGCACCGGGGAGCTGTTTTTT. Translating it yields CSATRTGTGELFF.

The V gene is TRBV5-1, the J gene TRBJ1-6; 7 bases agree with TRBD1. This CDR3 contains 18 residues. CDR1 is SGHRS, CDR2 YFSETQ, per germline. J gave up 0 bases and V 4 bases, and 10 bases lay outside the gene matches. CDR3 sequence reads: CASSLGQPGSSYNSPLHF. CDR3 DNA sequence: TGCGCCAGCAGCCTGGGACAGCCCGGGAGCTCCTATAATTCACCCCTCCACTTT.

This clonotype was detected a few times. The chain links TRBV20-1 to TRBJ2-1; 8 nucleotides agree with TRBD1. The length of the CDR3 is 16 residues. Germline CDR1 DFQATT, CDR2 SNEGSKA (reference sequence). J gave up 8 bases and V 0 bases, and 12 bases lay outside the gene matches. The CDR3 here is CSARDPSGGVGDEQFF. The CDR3, as DNA: TGCAGTGCTAGAGATCCCTCAGGGGGCGTTGGGGATGAGCAGTTCTTC.

This clonotype was recorded a few times. The chain has TRBV12-3 or TRBV12-4 and TRBJ2-3; TRBD2 agrees at 7 bases. With V trimmed by 0 bases and J by 4 bases, 10 bases remained unmatched. CDR3 length: 17 residues. The CDR3 region has the DNA TGTGCCAGCAGTTTAGCGCAGGCGGGAGCTCGGCCAGATACGCAGTATTTT. As protein: CASSLAQAGARPDTQYF.

This clonotype came up a few times. One end of the junction fails to match germline, which may point to a read error. The chain uses TRBV6-5 and TRBJ2-1, with 9 bases aligning to TRBD1. This CDR3 contains 13 residues. Germline V gives CDR1 MNHEY, CDR2 SVGAGI. The CDR3 here is CASSFLQGAHIYF. The DNA for the CDR3 is TGTGCCAGCAGTTTTTTACAGGGGGCCCACATCTACTTC.

This clonotype was recorded many times. V is TRBV10-3 and J is TRBJ2-7; 8 nucleotides agree with TRBD2. The germline gives CDR1 ENHRY, CDR2 SYGVKD. The CDR3 runs to 16 residues. V was pared by 0 bases and J by 7 bases, with 11 bases of the junction left unmatched. The CDR3 sequence: CAISESGAGGRGEQYF. Here the CDR3 DNA reads TGTGCCATCAGTGAGTCCGGGGCGGGGGGCCGGGGAGAGCAGTACTTC.

This clonotype was observed a handful of times. The chain recombines TRBV5-5 with TRBJ2-3; 10 bases match TRBD1. Germline V gene lookup returns CDR1 SGHKS and CDR2 YYEKEE (reference sequence). The CDR3 contains 14 residues. Trimming took 5 bases from V and 4 from J; bases not matched to a gene: 4. The CDR3 sequence: CASRTGGFADTQYF. The CDR3 region has the DNA TGTGCCAGCAGGACAGGGGGCTTTGCAGATACGCAGTATTTT.

This clonotype was counted between two and nine times. CDR3 protein: CASSFPGSYEQYF. The CDR3 DNA reads TGTGCCAGCAGCTTCCCGGGATCCTACGAGCAGTACTTC. The chain links TRBV7-2 to TRBJ2-7, with TRBD2 as a possible D gene (5 bases). Trimming took off 3 bases at V and 1 base at J, with 7 bases between the two ends. This CDR3 has 13 residues. Germline loops: CDR1 SGHTA, CDR2 FQGNSA.